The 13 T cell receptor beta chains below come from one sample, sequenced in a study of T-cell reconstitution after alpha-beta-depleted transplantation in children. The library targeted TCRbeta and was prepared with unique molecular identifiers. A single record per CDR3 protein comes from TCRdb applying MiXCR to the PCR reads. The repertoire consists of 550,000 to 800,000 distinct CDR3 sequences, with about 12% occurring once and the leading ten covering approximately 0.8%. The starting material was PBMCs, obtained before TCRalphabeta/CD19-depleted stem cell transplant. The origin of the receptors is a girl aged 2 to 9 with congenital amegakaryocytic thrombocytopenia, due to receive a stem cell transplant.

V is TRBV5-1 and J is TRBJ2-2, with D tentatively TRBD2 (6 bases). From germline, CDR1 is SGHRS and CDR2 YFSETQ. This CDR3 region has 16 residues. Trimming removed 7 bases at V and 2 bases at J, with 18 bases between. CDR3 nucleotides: TGCGCCAGCCTCAAGACCGGGACTCCAAACACCGGGGAGCTGTTTTTT. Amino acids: CASLKTGTPNTGELFF.

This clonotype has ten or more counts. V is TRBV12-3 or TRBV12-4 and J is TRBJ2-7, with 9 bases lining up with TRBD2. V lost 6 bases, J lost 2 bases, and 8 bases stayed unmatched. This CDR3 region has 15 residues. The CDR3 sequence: CASRPGTSFPYEQYF. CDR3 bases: TGTGCCAGCAGACCCGGGACTAGCTTCCCCTACGAGCAGTACTTC.

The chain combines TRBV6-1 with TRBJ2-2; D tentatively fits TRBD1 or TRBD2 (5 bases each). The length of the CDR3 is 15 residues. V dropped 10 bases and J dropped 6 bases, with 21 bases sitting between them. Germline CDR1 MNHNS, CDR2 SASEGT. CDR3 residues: CATSSPGDRSGELFF. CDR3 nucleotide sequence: TGTGCCACATCCTCCCCCGGGGACCGTTCCGGGGAGCTGTTTTTT.

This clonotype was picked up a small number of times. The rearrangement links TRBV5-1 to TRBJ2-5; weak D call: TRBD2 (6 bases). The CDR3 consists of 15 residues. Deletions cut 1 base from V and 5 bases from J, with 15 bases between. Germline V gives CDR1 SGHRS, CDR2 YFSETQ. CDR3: CASSLNAGRGETQYF. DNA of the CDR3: TGCGCCAGCAGCTTGAATGCGGGGCGCGGGGAGACCCAGTACTTC.

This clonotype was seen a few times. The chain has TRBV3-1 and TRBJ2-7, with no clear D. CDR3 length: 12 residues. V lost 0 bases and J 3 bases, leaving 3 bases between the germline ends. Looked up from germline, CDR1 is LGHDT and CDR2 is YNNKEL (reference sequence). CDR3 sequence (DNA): TGTGCCAGCAGCCAAGATAACTACGAGCAGTACTTC. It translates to CASSQDNYEQYF.

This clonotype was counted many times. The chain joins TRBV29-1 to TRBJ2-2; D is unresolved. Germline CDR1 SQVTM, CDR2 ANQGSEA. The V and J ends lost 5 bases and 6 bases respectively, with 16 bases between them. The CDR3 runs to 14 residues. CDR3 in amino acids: CSVLRASSAGELFF. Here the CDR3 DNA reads TGCAGCGTTTTAAGGGCCTCGAGTGCCGGGGAGCTGTTTTTT.

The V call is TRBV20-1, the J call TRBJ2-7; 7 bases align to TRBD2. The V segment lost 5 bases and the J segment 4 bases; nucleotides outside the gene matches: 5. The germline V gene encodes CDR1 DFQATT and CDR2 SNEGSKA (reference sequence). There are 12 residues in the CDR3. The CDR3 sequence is CSAPTGGYEQYF. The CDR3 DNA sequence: TGCAGTGCTCCAACCGGGGGGTACGAGCAGTACTTC.

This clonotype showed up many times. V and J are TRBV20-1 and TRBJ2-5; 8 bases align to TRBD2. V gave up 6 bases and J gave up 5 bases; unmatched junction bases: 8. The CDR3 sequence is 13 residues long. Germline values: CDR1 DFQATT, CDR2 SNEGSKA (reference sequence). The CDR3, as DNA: TGCAGTGCCCCCGGGGGGGAACGGGAGACCCAGTACTTC. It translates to CSAPGGERETQYF.

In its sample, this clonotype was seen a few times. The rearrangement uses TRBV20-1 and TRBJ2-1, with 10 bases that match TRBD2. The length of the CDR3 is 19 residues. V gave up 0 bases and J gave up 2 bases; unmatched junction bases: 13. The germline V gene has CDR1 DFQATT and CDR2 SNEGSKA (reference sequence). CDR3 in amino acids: CSARDASVTSGRAYNEQFF. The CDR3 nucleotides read TGCAGTGCTAGAGATGCTTCGGTTACGAGCGGGAGGGCCTACAATGAGCAGTTCTTC.

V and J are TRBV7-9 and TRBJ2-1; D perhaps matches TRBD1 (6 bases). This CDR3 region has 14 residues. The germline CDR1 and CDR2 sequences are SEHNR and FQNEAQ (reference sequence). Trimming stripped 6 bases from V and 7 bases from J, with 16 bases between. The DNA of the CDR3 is TGTGCCAGCAGGACCATACAGGGTCGTAATGAGCAGTTCTTC. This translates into CASRTIQGRNEQFF.

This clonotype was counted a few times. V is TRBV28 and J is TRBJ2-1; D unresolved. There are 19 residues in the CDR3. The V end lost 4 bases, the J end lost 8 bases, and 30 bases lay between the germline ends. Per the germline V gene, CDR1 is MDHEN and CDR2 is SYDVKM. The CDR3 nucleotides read TGTGCCAGCAGTTCGAGAACGTTTGGAAAAACCCTACCCCTCGATGAGCAGTTCTTC. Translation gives CASSSRTFGKTLPLDEQFF.

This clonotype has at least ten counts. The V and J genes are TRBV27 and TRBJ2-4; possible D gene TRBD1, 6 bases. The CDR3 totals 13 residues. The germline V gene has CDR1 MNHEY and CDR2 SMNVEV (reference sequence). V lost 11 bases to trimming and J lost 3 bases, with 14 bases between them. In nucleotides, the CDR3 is TGTGCCGCGTCGGACAGAGACAAAAACATTCAGTACTTC. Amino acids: CAASDRDKNIQYF.

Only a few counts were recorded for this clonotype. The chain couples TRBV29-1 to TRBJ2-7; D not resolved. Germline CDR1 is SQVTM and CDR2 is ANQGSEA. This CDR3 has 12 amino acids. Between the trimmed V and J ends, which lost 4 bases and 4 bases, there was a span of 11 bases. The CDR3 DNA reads TGCAGCGTTGGAGACTGGCTGTACGAGCAGTACTTC. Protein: CSVGDWLYEQYF.